Sequencing of this T cell receptor (beta chain) was carried out in a study of blood T cell repertoires in COVID-19. Original processing notes: Reference gene primer amplification in the assay estimated nucleated cell counts. Profiling relied on immunoSEQ multiplex PCR, and the TCRdb table lists in-frame clones only, not all of them. The V and J calls and the clone size are those of that table, but D and trimming were determined from the DNA. The sample gives about 73,000 clones, approximately 80% of which show up once; approximately 2.5% is in the top ten. Germline V CDR1 and CDR2: MNHEY, SVGEGT. The CDR3 length is 16 residues. The V end lost 6 bases, the J end lost 2 bases, and 17 bases lay between the germline ends.

The receptor was isolated from a man aged 80 or over with active or convalescent COVID-19. Specimen: peripheral blood. The chain combines TRBV6-2 or TRBV6-3 with TRBJ1-5; the D gene is possibly TRBD1 (6 bases). The CDR3, as DNA: TGTGCCAGCAGCGTCTATTCGGGGGGCGGCAATCAGCCCCAGCATTTT. This gives the protein CASSVYSGGGNQPQHF.